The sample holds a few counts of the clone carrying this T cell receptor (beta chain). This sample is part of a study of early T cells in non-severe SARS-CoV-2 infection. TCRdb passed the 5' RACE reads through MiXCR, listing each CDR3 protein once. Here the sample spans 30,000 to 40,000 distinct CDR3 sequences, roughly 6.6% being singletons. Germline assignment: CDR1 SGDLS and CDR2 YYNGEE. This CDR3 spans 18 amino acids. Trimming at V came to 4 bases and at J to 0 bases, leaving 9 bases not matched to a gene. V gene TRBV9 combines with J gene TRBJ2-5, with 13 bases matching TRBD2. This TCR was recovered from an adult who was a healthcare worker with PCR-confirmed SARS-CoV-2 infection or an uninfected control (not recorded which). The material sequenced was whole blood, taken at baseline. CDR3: CASSTRTSGSFDQETQYF. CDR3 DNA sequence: TGTGCCAGCAGCACCAGGACTAGCGGGAGCTTTGACCAAGAGACCCAGTACTTC.